A selection of T cell receptor beta chains follows, all from one sample in a study of blood T cells in healthy people across ages. TCRdb re-analysed the 5' RACE reads in MiXCR, keeping a single row per CDR3 protein. The table shows about 730,000 distinct CDR3 sequences, with roughly 47% occurring only once. Sequencing was carried out using blood. These receptors all come from a woman in her fifties or sixties in good health. The CDR3 runs from the conserved cysteine through the conserved F or W. A D gene is named only where the DNA matches it firmly. For some rows the clone size is stated as once, few or many, or as a class when expanded; others skip it.

clone size	V gene	J gene	D gene	CDR3 protein	CDR3 DNA
NA	TRBV20-1	TRBJ2-1	NA	CSARDRDQSSYNEQFF	TGCAGTGCTAGAGATAGGGATCAAAGCTCCTACAATGAGCAGTTCTTC
NA	TRBV6-5	TRBJ2-1	NA	CASTKGYNEQFF	TGTGCCAGCACAAAGGGATACAATGAGCAGTTCTTC
few	TRBV11-2	TRBJ2-5	TRBD2	CASSPLSLAGGSETQYF	TGTGCCAGCAGCCCGCTCTCTCTAGCGGGAGGTTCTGAGACCCAGTACTTC
NA	TRBV3-1	TRBJ1-2	NA	CASSQEGGLRYTF	TGTGCCAGCAGCCAAGAAGGGGGTTTGCGCTACACCTTC
few	TRBV2	TRBJ1-6	NA	CASREGDSYSPLHF	TGTGCCAGCAGGGAGGGGGACTCCTATTCACCCCTCCACTTT
few	TRBV28	TRBJ2-3	NA	CASTSEQGAPTQYF	TGTGCCAGCACATCCGAACAGGGCGCACCTACGCAGTATTTT
NA	TRBV4-1	TRBJ2-1	TRBD2	CASSQERGTSGRINEQFF	TGCGCCAGCAGCCAAGAACGGGGGACTAGCGGGAGGATCAATGAGCAGTTCTTC
NA	TRBV7-8	TRBJ2-3	TRBD2	CASSLVGGRGTDTQYF	TGTGCCAGCAGCTTAGTTGGCGGGAGGGGTACAGATACGCAGTATTTT
many	TRBV27	TRBJ2-1	TRBD1	CASSYRDRAGNEQFF	TGTGCCAGCAGTTACCGGGACAGGGCCGGCAATGAGCAGTTCTTC
few	TRBV29-1	TRBJ2-7	NA	CSVVNGYEQYF	TGCAGCGTTGTTAACGGCTACGAGCAGTACTTC
NA	TRBV12-3/TRBV12-4	TRBJ2-5	TRBD2	CASSYSGRGIGETQYF	TGTGCCAGCAGTTATAGCGGGAGGGGGATAGGAGAGACCCAGTACTTC
NA	TRBV20-1	TRBJ2-4	NA	CSASRIEGSQYF	TGCAGTGCTAGCCGGATAGAGGGGTCTCAGTACTTC
NA	TRBV4-3	TRBJ2-1	TRBD2	CASSQDIVAGAGNEQFF	TGCGCCAGCAGCCAAGATATAGTAGCGGGAGCTGGAAATGAGCAGTTCTTC
NA	TRBV12-3/TRBV12-4	TRBJ2-7	NA	CASSGGNYEQYF	TGTGCCAGCAGTGGGGGCAACTACGAGCAGTACTTC
NA	TRBV6-6	TRBJ1-2	NA	CASSYRRGDYGYTF	TGTGCCAGCAGTTACCGGAGGGGTGACTATGGCTACACCTTC
NA	TRBV10-3	TRBJ1-1	TRBD1	CAISEYGTGNTEAFF	TGTGCCATCAGTGAGTACGGGACAGGGAACACTGAAGCTTTCTTT
many	TRBV15	TRBJ2-5	NA	CATSRDRLGRETQYF	TGTGCCACCAGCAGAGATCGGCTGGGGAGAGAGACCCAGTACTTC
NA	TRBV2	TRBJ1-5	TRBD1	CASTIRQGEQPQHF	TGTGCCAGCACCATTAGACAGGGAGAGCAGCCCCAGCATTTT
many	TRBV20-1	TRBJ2-7	NA	CSAPDSPYEQYF	TGCAGTGCCCCAGACAGTCCCTACGAGCAGTACTTC
NA	TRBV5-1	TRBJ1-2	NA	CASFDGAGLHRNYGYTF	TGCGCCAGCTTTGACGGGGCAGGCCTCCACAGGAACTATGGCTACACCTTC
NA	TRBV20-1	TRBJ2-1	TRBD2	CSARVAGGGDNEQFF	TGCAGTGCTAGAGTGGCGGGAGGGGGAGACAATGAGCAGTTCTTC
few	TRBV5-1	TRBJ2-1	NA	CASRSGHQTSEQFF	TGCGCCAGCAGATCGGGACATCAGACCAGTGAGCAGTTCTTC
NA	TRBV30	TRBJ2-7	TRBD1	CAWNRGYNEQYF	TGTGCCTGGAACAGGGGGTACAATGAGCAGTACTTC
NA	TRBV7-2	TRBJ2-1	NA	CASSLWAGAYNEQFF	TGTGCCAGCAGCTTATGGGCTGGGGCGTACAATGAGCAGTTCTTC
once	TRBV27	TRBJ1-5	TRBD1	CASGRDRANQPQHF	TGTGCCAGCGGCCGGGACAGGGCGAATCAGCCCCAGCATTTT
NA	TRBV20-1	TRBJ2-5	NA	CSAYQAVVYKETQYF	TGCAGTGCGTACCAGGCTGTCGTGTATAAGGAGACCCAGTACTTC
NA	TRBV3-1	TRBJ1-4	NA	CASKLGRTNEKLFF	TGTGCCAGCAAACTGGGACGGACTAATGAAAAACTGTTTTTT
NA	TRBV12-3/TRBV12-4	TRBJ2-7	TRBD2	CASSAWGEGTEQYF	TGTGCCAGCAGTGCGTGGGGGGAGGGGACTGAGCAGTACTTC
NA	TRBV12-3/TRBV12-4	TRBJ2-3	TRBD1	CASSATTGADTQYF	TGTGCCAGCAGTGCTACAACAGGGGCGGATACGCAGTATTTT
few	TRBV5-1	TRBJ2-7	TRBD1	CASSPGQGTDEQYF	TGCGCCAGCAGCCCGGGACAGGGGACGGACGAGCAGTACTTC
many	TRBV6-6	TRBJ2-7	NA	CASSYEYEQYF	TGTGCCAGCAGTTACGAGTACGAGCAGTACTTC
few	TRBV20-1	TRBJ2-7	TRBD2	CSANPGLAGVGIYEQYF	TGCAGTGCTAATCCGGGACTAGCGGGAGTAGGTATCTACGAGCAGTACTTC
few	TRBV14	TRBJ2-3	NA	CASSQDTYSTDTQYF	TGTGCCAGCAGCCAGGACACTTATAGCACAGATACGCAGTATTTT
few	TRBV6-5	TRBJ2-7	TRBD1	CASSYGGQVGEQYF	TGTGCCAGCAGTTACGGGGGACAGGTGGGTGAGCAGTACTTC
few	TRBV7-2	TRBJ2-3	TRBD2	CASSLGTSAYTQYF	TGTGCCAGCAGCTTAGGGACTAGCGCCTATACGCAGTATTTT
NA	TRBV7-2	TRBJ2-3	TRBD2	CASGLAATSGGLSTDTQYF	TGTGCCAGCGGCTTAGCGGCGACTAGCGGGGGGTTGAGCACAGATACGCAGTATTTT
few	TRBV6-1	TRBJ1-2	TRBD1	CASRDFRTGPYGYTF	TGTGCCAGCAGAGACTTCCGGACAGGGCCGTATGGCTACACCTTC
NA	TRBV7-2	TRBJ2-1	TRBD1	CASSLTGVGHDEQFF	TGTGCCAGCAGCTTAACAGGGGTGGGGCACGATGAGCAGTTCTTC
NA	TRBV29-1	TRBJ1-6	NA	CSAAADRNSPLHF	TGCAGCGCTGCGGCGGACCGGAATTCACCCCTCCACTTT
few	TRBV20-1	TRBJ2-7	NA	CSAREADVTYEQYF	TGCAGTGCTAGAGAGGCGGACGTCACCTACGAGCAGTACTTC
NA	TRBV20-1	TRBJ2-7	NA	CSAPGAAPYEQYF	TGCAGTGCCCCCGGGGCGGCCCCCTACGAGCAGTACTTC